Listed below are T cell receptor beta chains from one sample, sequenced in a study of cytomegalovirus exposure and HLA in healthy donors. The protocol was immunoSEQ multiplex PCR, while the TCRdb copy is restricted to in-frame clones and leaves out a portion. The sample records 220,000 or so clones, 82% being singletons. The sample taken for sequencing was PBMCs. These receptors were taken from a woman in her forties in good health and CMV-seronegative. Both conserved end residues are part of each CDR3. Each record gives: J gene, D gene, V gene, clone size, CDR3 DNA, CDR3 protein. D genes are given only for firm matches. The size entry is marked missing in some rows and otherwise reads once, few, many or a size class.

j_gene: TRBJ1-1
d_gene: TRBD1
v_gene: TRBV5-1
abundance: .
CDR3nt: TGCGCCAGCAGCACAGGACAGGGGATCGACACTGAAGCTTTCTTT
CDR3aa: CASSTGQGIDTEAFF

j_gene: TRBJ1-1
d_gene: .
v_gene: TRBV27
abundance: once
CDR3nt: TGTGCCAGCAGTTTTAGGGGAGGCTCTGAAGCTTTCTTT
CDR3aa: CASSFRGGSEAFF

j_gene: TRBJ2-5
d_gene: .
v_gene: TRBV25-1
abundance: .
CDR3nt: TGTGCCAGCAGTGAATCTGGGGGGGAGACCCAGTACTTC
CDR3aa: CASSESGGETQYF

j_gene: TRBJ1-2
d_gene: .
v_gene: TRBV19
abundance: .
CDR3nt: TGTGCCAGTACTTTTTCTGGGACTCCTTCTAACTATGGCTACACCTTC
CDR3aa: CASTFSGTPSNYGYTF

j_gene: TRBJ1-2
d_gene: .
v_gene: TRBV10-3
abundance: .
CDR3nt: TGTGCCATCAAGAGGGACAACCTGGACCCCTATGGCTACACCTTC
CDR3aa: CAIKRDNLDPYGYTF

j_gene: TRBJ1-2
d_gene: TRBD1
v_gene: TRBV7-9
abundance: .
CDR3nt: TGTGCCAGCAGCTTAGTGGGACAGGGGAGCGGCTACACCTTC
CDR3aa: CASSLVGQGSGYTF

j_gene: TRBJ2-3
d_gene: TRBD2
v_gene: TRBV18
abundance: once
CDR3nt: TGTGCCAGCTCACCACCGGGCGGGAGTAGCACAGATACGCAGTATTTT
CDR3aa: CASSPPGGSSTDTQYF

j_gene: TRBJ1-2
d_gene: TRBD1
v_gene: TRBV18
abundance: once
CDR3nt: TGTGCCAGCTCACAGGGACAGGCTAACTATGGCTACACCTTC
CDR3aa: CASSQGQANYGYTF

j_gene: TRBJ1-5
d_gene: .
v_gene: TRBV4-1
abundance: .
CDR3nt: TGCGCCAGCAGCCAAGATAGCCGGCAGCCCCAGCATTTT
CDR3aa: CASSQDSRQPQHF

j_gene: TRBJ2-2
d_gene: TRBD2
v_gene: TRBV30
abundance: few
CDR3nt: TGTGCCTGGGGGAGGGTGCTCTCGGGGGAGCTGTTTTTT
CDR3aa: CAWGRVLSGELFF

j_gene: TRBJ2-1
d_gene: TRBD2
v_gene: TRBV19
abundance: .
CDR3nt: TGTGCCAGTAGTATAGAGTGGCTAGCGGGTGGTTACAATGAGCAGTTCTTC
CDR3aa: CASSIEWLAGGYNEQFF

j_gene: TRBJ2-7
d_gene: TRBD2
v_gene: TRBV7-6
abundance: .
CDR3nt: TGTGCCAGCAGCCGGACTAGCGGGAGCTCCTACGAGCAGTACTTC
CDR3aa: CASSRTSGSSYEQYF

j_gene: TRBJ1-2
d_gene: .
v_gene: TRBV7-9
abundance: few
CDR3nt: TGTGCCAGCAGACCACAGGGAAGTCGAAGCTATGGCTACACCTTC
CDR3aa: CASRPQGSRSYGYTF

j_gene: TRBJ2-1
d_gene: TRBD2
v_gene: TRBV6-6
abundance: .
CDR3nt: TGTGCCAGCAGTTACAGGCGGGAGTACTACAATGAGCAGTTCTTC
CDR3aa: CASSYRREYYNEQFF

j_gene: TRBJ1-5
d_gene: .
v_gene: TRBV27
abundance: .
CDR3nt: TGTGCCAGCAGTTTATACCCGTCGGGCAATCAGCCCCAGCATTTT
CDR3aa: CASSLYPSGNQPQHF

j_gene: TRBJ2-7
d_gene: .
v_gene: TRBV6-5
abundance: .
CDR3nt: TGTGCCAGCAGTCAGGGGACAGAGCAGTACTTC
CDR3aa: CASSQGTEQYF

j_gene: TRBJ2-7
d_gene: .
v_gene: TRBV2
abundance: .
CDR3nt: TGTGCTAGCACCGCTAGAAGGGAGCAGTACTTC
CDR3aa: CASTARREQYF

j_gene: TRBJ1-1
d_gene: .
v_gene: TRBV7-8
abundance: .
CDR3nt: TGTGCCAGCAGCCAGACAAGCCTTCAACAGGGGAACACTGAAGCTTTCTTT
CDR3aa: CASSQTSLQQGNTEAFF

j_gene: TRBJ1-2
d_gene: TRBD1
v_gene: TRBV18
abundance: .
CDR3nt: TGTGCCAGCTCACCCGGACAGGGGGCCTATGGCTACACCTTC
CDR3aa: CASSPGQGAYGYTF

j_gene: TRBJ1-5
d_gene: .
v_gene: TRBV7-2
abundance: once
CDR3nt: TGTGCCAGCAGCCCTAGGAGGGTAAGCAATCAGCCCCAGCATTTT
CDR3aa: CASSPRRVSNQPQHF

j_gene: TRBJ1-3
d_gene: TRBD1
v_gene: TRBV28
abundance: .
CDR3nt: TGTGCCAGCAGAATCGACACAGGGGGTGCTGGAAACACCATATATTTT
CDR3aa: CASRIDTGGAGNTIYF

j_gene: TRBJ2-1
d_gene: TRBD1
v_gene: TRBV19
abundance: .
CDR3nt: TGTGCCATAGCTCCGACAGGGGTCAATGAGCAGTTCTTC
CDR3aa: CAIAPTGVNEQFF

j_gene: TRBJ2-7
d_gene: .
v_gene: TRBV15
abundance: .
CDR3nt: TGTGCCACCAGCAGAGATCTCCCCTACGAGCAGTACTTC
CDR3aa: CATSRDLPYEQYF

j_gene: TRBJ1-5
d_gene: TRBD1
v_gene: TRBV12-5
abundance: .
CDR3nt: TGTGCTAGTGGTTTGCGCGGACAGGGGTGGAATCAGCCCCAGCATTTT
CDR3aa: CASGLRGQGWNQPQHF

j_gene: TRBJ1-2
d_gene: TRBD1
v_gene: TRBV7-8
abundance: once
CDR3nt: TGTGCCAGCAGCCCCGAGGGACAGATACTCGTATATGACTATGGCTACACCTTC
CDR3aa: CASSPEGQILVYDYGYTF

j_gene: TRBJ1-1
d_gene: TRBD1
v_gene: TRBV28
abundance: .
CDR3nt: TGTGCCAGCAAGTTTCCGAGGGGACAGGGTAGCACTGAAGCTTTCTTT
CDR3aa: CASKFPRGQGSTEAFF

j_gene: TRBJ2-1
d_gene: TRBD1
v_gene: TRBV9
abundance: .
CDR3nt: TGTGCCAGCAGCCCCGGGACAGCCTCCTACAATGAGCAGTTCTTC
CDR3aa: CASSPGTASYNEQFF

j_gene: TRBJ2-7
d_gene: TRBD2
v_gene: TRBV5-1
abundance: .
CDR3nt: TGCGCCAGCAGCCCAACGGGACTAGCGGGAGTGGTCTACGAGCAGTACTTC
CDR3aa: CASSPTGLAGVVYEQYF

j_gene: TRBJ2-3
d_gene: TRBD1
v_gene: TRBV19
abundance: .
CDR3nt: TGTGCCAGTAGTACGTTTGGCGGACAGGGGAGCACAGATACGCAGTATTTT
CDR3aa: CASSTFGGQGSTDTQYF

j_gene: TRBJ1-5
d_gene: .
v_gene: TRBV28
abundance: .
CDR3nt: TGTGCCAGCCCCCCCCGGGGGGTATGCAATCAGCCCCAGCATTTT
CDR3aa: CASPPRGVCNQPQHF